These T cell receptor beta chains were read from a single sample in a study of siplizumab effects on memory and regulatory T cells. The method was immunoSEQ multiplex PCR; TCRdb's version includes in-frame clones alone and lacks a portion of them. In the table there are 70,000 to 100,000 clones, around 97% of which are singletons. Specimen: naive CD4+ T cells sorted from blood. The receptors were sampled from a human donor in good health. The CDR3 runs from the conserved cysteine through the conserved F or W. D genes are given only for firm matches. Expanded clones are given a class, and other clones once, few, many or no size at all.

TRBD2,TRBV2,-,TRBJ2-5,TGTGCCAGCAGTGAAGCGAACCCTCTAGCGGGGGCCACCCAGTACTTC,CASSEANPLAGATQYF
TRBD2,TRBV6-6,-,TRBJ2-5,TGTGCCAGCAGTTACTTAGGACTAGCTGGGGAGACCCAGTACTTC,CASSYLGLAGETQYF
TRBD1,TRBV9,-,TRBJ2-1,TGTGCCAGCAGCGTGGGACAGGGGTACAATGAGCAGTTCTTC,CASSVGQGYNEQFF
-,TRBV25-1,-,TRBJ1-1,TGTGCCAGCAGTCCGGACAGAGCTGCGGGTGAAGCTTTCTTT,CASSPDRAAGEAFF
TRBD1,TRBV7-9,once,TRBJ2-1,TGTGCCAGCACCCCCGGGACAGGGGTCGGGGATGAGCAGTTCTTC,CASTPGTGVGDEQFF
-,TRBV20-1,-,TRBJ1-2,TGCAGTGCTACCCACGCGGGTGGCTACACCTTC,CSATHAGGYTF
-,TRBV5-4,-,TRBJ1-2,TGTGCCAGCAGTCCGGGAGGGGGTCCATACTATGGCTACACCTTC,CASSPGGGPYYGYTF
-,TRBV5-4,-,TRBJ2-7,TGTGCCAGCAGCTTGGAGTCAGGTGGTGAGCAGTACTTC,CASSLESGGEQYF
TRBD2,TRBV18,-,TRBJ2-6,TGTGCCAGCTCACCGCTCCGGGGGGAAGGGTCTGGGGCCAACGTCCTGACTTTC,CASSPLRGEGSGANVLTF
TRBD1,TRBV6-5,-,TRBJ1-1,TGTGCCAGCAGTTACGGGACAGGGGTAAAGACTGAAGCTTTCTTT,CASSYGTGVKTEAFF
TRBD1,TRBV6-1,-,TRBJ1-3,TGTGCCAGCAGCGAACCCCTGACAGGGACTGGAAACACCATATATTTT,CASSEPLTGTGNTIYF
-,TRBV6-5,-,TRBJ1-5,TGTGCCAGCAGGGCCAGGGAAGGAAGTCAGCCCCAGCATTTT,CASRAREGSQPQHF
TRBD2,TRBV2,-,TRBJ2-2,TGTGCCAGCAAGCTTAGCGGGGGGAACACCGGGGAGCTGTTTTTT,CASKLSGGNTGELFF
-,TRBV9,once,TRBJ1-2,TGTGCCAGCAGCGCCGGATTTAACTATGGCTACACCTTC,CASSAGFNYGYTF
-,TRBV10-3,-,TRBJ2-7,TGTGCCATCAGTGAGTCGGGGTCAGCCTACGAGCAGTACTTC,CAISESGSAYEQYF
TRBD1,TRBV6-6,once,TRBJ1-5,TGTGCCAGCAGTTGGGGGCAGGGGGGTGAAAATCAGCCCCAGCATTTT,CASSWGQGGENQPQHF
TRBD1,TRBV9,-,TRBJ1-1,TGTGCCAGCAGCTCTAAGCAGGGGGCGAACACTGAAGCTTTCTTT,CASSSKQGANTEAFF
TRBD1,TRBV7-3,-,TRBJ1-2,TGTGCCAGCAGCCAAGGGACAGGGGATGGCTACACCTTC,CASSQGTGDGYTF
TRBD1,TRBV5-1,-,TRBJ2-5,TGCGCCAGCAGCCAAGCATCCGTAACAGGGGGATCCCTACGAGGGCAGTACTTC,CASSQASVTGGSLRGQYF
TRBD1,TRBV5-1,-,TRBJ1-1,TGCGCCAGCAGCGCCCGACAGGGTGAAGCTTTCTTT,CASSARQGEAFF
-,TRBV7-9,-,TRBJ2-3,TGTGCCAGCAAGATGGGGGGCACAGATACGCAGTATTTT,CASKMGGTDTQYF
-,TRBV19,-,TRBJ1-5,TGTGCCAGTAGTATTTATGGAGACTATAGCAATCAGCCCCAGCATTTT,CASSIYGDYSNQPQHF
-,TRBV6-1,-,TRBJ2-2,TGTGCCAGCAACGAGCGGCCCCAGACCGGGGAGCTGTTTTTT,CASNERPQTGELFF
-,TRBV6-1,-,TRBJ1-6,TGTGCCAGCAGTGAACTGGGGGCAGGACGGGGGACCTTTGGTAATTCACCCCTCCACTTT,CASSELGAGRGTFGNSPLHF
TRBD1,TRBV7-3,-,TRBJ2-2,TGTGCCAGCAGCCGGGACAGGGATTTGTACACCGGGGAGCTGTTTTTT,CASSRDRDLYTGELFF
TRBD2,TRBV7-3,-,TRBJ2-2,TGTGCCAGCAGCTTACTCCGACTGACTAGCGGGCGCACTATGGGGACCGGGGAGCTGTTTTTT,CASSLLRLTSGRTMGTGELFF
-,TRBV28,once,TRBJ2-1,TGTGCCAGCCTTGAGGGGACCCCATCATCCGAGCAGTTCTTC,CASLEGTPSSEQFF
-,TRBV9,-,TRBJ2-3,TGTGCCAGCAGCGTAGGGGGACACGGTGGGGATACGCAGTATTTT,CASSVGGHGGDTQYF